The clone carrying this T cell receptor beta chain has only a few counts. The CDR3 is 18 amino acids. CDR1 and CDR2 from the germline V gene are SGHTA and FQGNSA. V lost 4 bases and J lost 4; bases outside the gene matches: 14. TCRdb used MiXCR to reprocess the PCR reads, holding one entry per CDR3 protein. The profile shows roughly 16,000 distinct CDR3 sequences, 45% to 55% of them singletons. This specimen belongs to a study of tumor-infiltrating lymphocytes in oesophageal squamous cell carcinoma. The clonotype comes from a male donor with esophageal squamous cell carcinoma. Sequences were obtained from esophageal tumor tissue. The chain joins TRBV7-2 to TRBJ2-1, with 9 bases aligning to TRBD1. The CDR3 is CASSSRLPGTGTYNEQFF. CDR3 in DNA: TGTGCCAGCAGCTCACGACTCCCCGGGACAGGGACATACAATGAGCAGTTCTTC.